Shown below are 25 T cell receptor beta chains from a single sample sequenced in a study of response to subunit inactivated influenza vaccine. TCRdb reprocessed the RT-PCR reads via MiXCR and lists one record per CDR3 protein. In the table there are just under 550,000 distinct CDR3 sequences, under 30% of which are singletons. The same data also went into a second study, on T cells expressing NK-cell markers. That paper states: Production of TCR beta cDNA relied on 5'RACE template switching with UMIs.

Sequenced here: CD4+ T cells sorted from PBMCs, sampled 11 to 12 days after vaccination. The receptor set was obtained from a man aged 50-59 years who received an inactivated influenza vaccine.

In its sample, this clonotype was seen a few times. V is TRBV20-1 and J is TRBJ2-5; the match to TRBD2 covers 7 bases. CDR3 size: 14 residues. The V and J ends lost 5 bases and 5 bases, in that order; junction bases with no gene match: 11. Germline V gene data show CDR1 as DFQATT and CDR2 as SNEGSKA (reference sequence). CDR3 in amino acids: CSAPPRVREETQYF. CDR3 coding DNA: TGCAGTGCTCCCCCCCGTGTGCGGGAGGAGACCCAGTACTTC.

This rearrangement joins TRBV4-3 to TRBJ2-1, with a possible D match to TRBD1 (8 bases). Between the trimmed V and J ends, which lost 0 bases and 2 bases, there was a span of 14 bases. The CDR3 loop spans 17 amino acids. The germline V gene encodes CDR1 LGHNA and CDR2 YSLEER. This CDR3 is CASSQERTGTTYNEQFF. The CDR3 DNA is TGCGCCAGCAGCCAAGAACGGACAGGGACTACCTACAATGAGCAGTTCTTC.

The chain combines TRBV4-3 with TRBJ2-1, with TRBD2 identical over 14 bases. Germline loops: CDR1 LGHNA, CDR2 YSLEER. V dropped 2 bases and J dropped 10; count of bases not matched to a gene: 4. The CDR3 sequence is 15 residues long. In DNA form, the CDR3 reads TGCGCCAGCAGCCAATTTGGACTAGCGGGAGGAGAGCAGTTCTTC. Translation gives CASSQFGLAGGEQFF.

This chain links TRBV12-3 or TRBV12-4 with TRBJ2-7; 9 bases are a match to TRBD2. This CDR3 has 14 residues. J gave up 0 bases and V 6 bases, and 3 bases lay outside the gene matches. For the CDR3, the DNA is TGTGCCAGCAGGATTAGCGGGAGCTCCTACGAGCAGTACTTC. Translating it yields CASRISGSSYEQYF.

This clonotype was seen a few times. The V gene is TRBV2, the J gene TRBJ1-4; tentatively, D is TRBD1 (6 bases). The CDR3 has 16 residues. V was clipped by 6 bases and J by 8 bases, with 22 bases between them. Germline CDR1 reads SNHLY; CDR2 reads FYNNEI. The CDR3 nucleotides are TGTGCCAGCAGCGAACTAGGACAGTCCATTAGGGAAAAACTGTTTTTT. Its protein is CASSELGQSIREKLFF.

This clonotype has more than one count but fewer than ten. The chain recombines TRBV20-1 with TRBJ1-1; D unresolved. The germline V and J ends were trimmed by 3 bases and 11 bases, with 13 bases remaining between them. CDR3 size: 11 residues. Per germline, CDR1 DFQATT and CDR2 SNEGSKA (reference sequence). This CDR3 reads CSASRVPAAFF. The CDR3, as DNA: TGCAGTGCTAGCCGAGTGCCCGCGGCTTTCTTT.

V usage is TRBV12-3 or TRBV12-4 and J usage is TRBJ1-2, with D possibly being TRBD1 (6 bases). V lost 7 bases and J lost 8, with 17 bases in between. This CDR3 region has 13 residues. In DNA form, the CDR3 reads TGTGCCAGCACCTCATGGGGGGCGCGAGGCTACACCTTC. It yields the protein CASTSWGARGYTF.

The chain is built from TRBV6-2 or TRBV6-3 and TRBJ1-1, with D uncertain. The CDR3 is 12 residues long. Trimming shortened V by 6 bases and J by 3 bases, and 8 bases separated the two germline ends. The germline gives CDR1 MNHEY, CDR2 SVGEGT. CDR3: CASRTQYTEAFF. In DNA form, the CDR3 reads TGTGCCAGCAGAACCCAGTACACTGAAGCTTTCTTT.

This chain joins TRBV5-1 and TRBJ2-5, with D perhaps TRBD2 (6 bases). The germline gives CDR1 SGHRS, CDR2 YFSETQ. The CDR3 runs 16 residues. Trimming stripped 0 bases from V and 4 bases from J, with 16 bases between. Here the CDR3 DNA reads TGCGCCAGCAGCTTGGCCGGGAGAAGCGGTGGAGAGACCCAGTACTTC. As protein: CASSLAGRSGGETQYF. The whole variable domain, remainder taken from reference TRBV5-1 and TRBJ2-5, is KAGVTQTPRYLIKTRGQQVTLSCSPISGHRSVSWYQQTPGQGLQFLFEYFSETQRNKGNFPGRFSGRQFSNSRSEMNVSTLELGDSALYLCASSLAGRSGGETQYFGPGTRLLVL.

V gene TRBV10-3 combines with J gene TRBJ2-1; 11 bases map to TRBD2. The CDR3 totals 14 residues. Germline assignment: CDR1 ENHRY and CDR2 SYGVKD. V trimming: 5 bases; J trimming: 8 bases; junction bases outside the gene matches: 5. CDR3 DNA: TGTGCCATCAGTATACTAGCGGGAGTAGATGAGCAGTTCTTC. It encodes CAISILAGVDEQFF.

This clonotype was recorded a few times. The rearrangement joins TRBV3-1 to TRBJ1-1, with 7 bases identical to TRBD1. In germline, CDR1 is LGHDT, CDR2 YNNKEL (reference sequence). CDR3 length: 14 amino acids. Losses at the gene ends were 4 bases for V and 5 bases for J; bases not matched to a gene: 7. CDR3 in amino acids: CASSPRGGQTEAFF. CDR3 bases: TGTGCCAGCAGCCCCAGGGGGGGGCAAACTGAAGCTTTCTTT.

The rearrangement uses TRBV27 and TRBJ2-2, with D possibly matching TRBD1 (6 bases). With 6 bases removed from V and 6 bases from J, the gap between germline ends came to 23 bases. CDR1 and CDR2 from the germline V gene are MNHEY and SMNVEV (reference sequence). The CDR3 is made up of 17 amino acids. In DNA, the CDR3 is TGTGCCAGCAGCAAAAGACGGCAGGGGAACTTCTCCGGGGAGCTGTTTTTT. Its translation: CASSKRRQGNFSGELFF.

The chain recombines TRBV7-2 with TRBJ2-7; 9 nucleotides align to TRBD1. The CDR3 runs 15 residues. Germline CDR1 and CDR2: SGHTA and FQGNSA. V lost 4 bases and J lost 3; bases outside the gene matches: 7. CDR3 DNA sequence: TGTGCCAGCAGCTCCCGCGGGACAGGGTTCTACGAGCAGTACTTC. Translation: CASSSRGTGFYEQYF.

Turning to this clonotype: At one end, the junction sequence differs from germline, possibly due to a read error. The chain carries TRBV4-2 and TRBJ2-3; D gene uncertain. Germline V gene data show CDR1 as LGHNA and CDR2 as YNFKEQ. The length of the CDR3 is 14 residues. The CDR3 loop reads CACSQGYGTDTQYF. The CDR3 DNA sequence: TGTGCCTGCAGCCAAGGGTACGGAACAGATACGCAGTATTTT.

This rearrangement joins TRBV10-3 to TRBJ2-5, with 9 bases fitting TRBD1. Germline CDR1 is ENHRY and CDR2 is SYGVKD. The ends lost 6 bases at V and 5 bases at J; junction bases unmatched: 4. This CDR3 is built from 13 residues. CDR3 in DNA: TGTGCCATCAGCCGAGACAGGGGGGAGACCCAGTACTTC. Protein sequence: CAISRDRGETQYF.

This clonotype was detected only a few times. The CDR3 DNA follows: TGTGCCACCAGTACCCCAGGGGACAATGAGCAGTTCTTC. It encodes CATSTPGDNEQFF. The chain recombines TRBV24-1 with TRBJ2-1, with D tentatively TRBD1 (6 bases). The V end was cut by 6 bases, the J end by 5 bases, with 10 bases between. Germline CDR1 KGHDR, CDR2 SFDVKD. CDR3 length: 13 residues.

This chain connects TRBV7-9 to TRBJ1-1, with 7 bases matching TRBD1. Trimming at V came to 5 bases and at J to 3 bases, leaving 9 bases not matched to a gene. This CDR3 is built from 15 residues. Germline V gives CDR1 SEHNR, CDR2 FQNEAQ (reference sequence). The CDR3 region has the DNA TGTGCCAGCAGCCATAGAACAGGGGCCTACACTGAAGCTTTCTTT. It specifies CASSHRTGAYTEAFF.

This chain links TRBV21-1 with TRBJ1-5. TRBV21-1 is reported as a pseudogene. The CDR3 runs 16 residues. The CDR3: CASSTPARGVNQPQHF. CDR3 DNA sequence: TGTGCCAGCAGCACCCCAGCTAGAGGGGTTAATCAGCCCCAGCATTTT.

This rearrangement joins TRBV20-1 to TRBJ2-7, with 11 bases that match TRBD1. After removal of 3 bases from V and 6 bases from J, the junction contained 10 bases not matched to a gene. This CDR3 contains 15 residues. Per germline, CDR1 DFQATT and CDR2 SNEGSKA (reference sequence). CDR3 sequence reads: CSARASGTGGREQYF. CDR3 coding DNA: TGCAGTGCTAGGGCCTCCGGGACAGGGGGTCGCGAGCAGTACTTC.

J is TRBJ2-3 and V is TRBV7-2, with 13 bases aligning to TRBD2. Germline V gene lookup returns CDR1 SGHTA and CDR2 FQGNSA. This CDR3 has 17 amino acids. After removal of 4 bases from V and 7 bases from J, the junction contained 11 bases not matched to a gene. The CDR3 DNA follows: TGTGCCAGCAGCTGGAAAGGGACTAGCGGGGTCGGGAATACGCAGTATTTT. The encoded protein is CASSWKGTSGVGNTQYF.

The sample holds a few counts of this clonotype. The rearrangement uses TRBV2 and TRBJ2-2; TRBD1 is a possible D gene (6 bases). CDR1 SNHLY and CDR2 FYNNEI come from the germline V gene. The CDR3 runs 15 residues. V dropped 4 bases and J dropped 2 bases, with 11 bases sitting between them. CDR3 residues: CASSVHRANTGELFF. CDR3 coding DNA: TGTGCCAGCAGTGTCCACAGGGCTAACACCGGGGAGCTGTTTTTT.

The chain uses TRBV24-1 and TRBJ2-2; D gene unclear. From germline, CDR1 is KGHDR and CDR2 SFDVKD. This CDR3 has 15 amino acids. V lost 6 bases to trimming and J lost 0 bases, with 10 bases between them. As DNA, the CDR3 is TGTGCCACCAGTAAGACACGGCCGAACACCGGGGAGCTGTTTTTT. Amino acids: CATSKTRPNTGELFF.

This clonotype appeared many times. The chain uses TRBV29-1 and TRBJ2-5, with TRBD2 as a possible D gene (5 bases). V lost 0 bases and J lost 1, with 9 bases in between. The CDR3 loop spans 14 amino acids. Germline V gene lookup returns CDR1 SQVTM and CDR2 ANQGSEA. CDR3 in amino acids: CSVEDRRSQETQYF. The CDR3 coding sequence is TGCAGCGTTGAAGATCGGAGGTCCCAAGAGACCCAGTACTTC.

The chain joins TRBV12-3 or TRBV12-4 to TRBJ2-1; D is perhaps TRBD2 (6 bases). The germline V and J ends were trimmed by 5 bases and 8 bases, with 10 bases remaining between them. The CDR3 spans 12 residues. CDR3 loop: CASSPGRHEQFF. The CDR3 coding sequence is TGTGCCAGCAGTCCAGGGAGGCATGAGCAGTTCTTC.

The V and J genes are TRBV14 and TRBJ1-4, with TRBD1 matching 9 bases. The germline CDR1 and CDR2 sequences are SGHDN and FVKESK. This CDR3 spans 15 amino acids. J was trimmed by 8 bases and V by 5 bases; bases with no gene match: 9. CDR3 loop: CASSIRRDRVEKLFF. The CDR3 DNA is TGTGCCAGCAGCATCCGCCGGGACAGGGTGGAAAAACTGTTTTTT.